This TCR beta chain stems from a study of regulatory T cells in long-lasting Graves disease. Findings and caveats of the study: TRBV28 was favored in persistent disease, as were TRBJ1-2 and TRBJ2-5. Only peripheral blood was studied, not thyroid tissue.

CDR3 size: 14 residues. Trimming pared 0 bases from V and 4 bases from J, leaving 9 bases between. CDR1 and CDR2 from the germline V gene are SGHAT and FQNNGV. iRepertoire HTBI primers and Arm-PCR of CDR3 regions built TCR beta libraries. Using its own MiXCR run on the multiplex PCR reads, TCRdb lists one record per CDR3 protein. The data contain approximately 400,000 distinct CDR3 sequences, 20% to 25% of them singletons. Time point of the sample: persistent/refractory GD, antithyroid drugs over 5 years with positive TRAb. The TCR library was made from RNA extracted from PBMCs. It was an endocrinology department in Xi'an, China, that provided the patients. Staff drew approximately 9.3 milliliters of peripheral blood into EDTA tubes. This clonotype appeared many times. The antigen is not known.

Specimen: peripheral blood mononuclear cells (PBMCs), collected when the disease was refractory, from a patient treated with antithyroid drugs. This rearrangement joins TRBV11-2 to TRBJ2-5, with no clear D. The clonotype was recovered from a female donor with Graves disease. CDR3 nucleotides: TGTGCCAGCAGCTTAGACAGCATGGCAGAGACCCAGTACTTC. Encoded protein: CASSLDSMAETQYF.